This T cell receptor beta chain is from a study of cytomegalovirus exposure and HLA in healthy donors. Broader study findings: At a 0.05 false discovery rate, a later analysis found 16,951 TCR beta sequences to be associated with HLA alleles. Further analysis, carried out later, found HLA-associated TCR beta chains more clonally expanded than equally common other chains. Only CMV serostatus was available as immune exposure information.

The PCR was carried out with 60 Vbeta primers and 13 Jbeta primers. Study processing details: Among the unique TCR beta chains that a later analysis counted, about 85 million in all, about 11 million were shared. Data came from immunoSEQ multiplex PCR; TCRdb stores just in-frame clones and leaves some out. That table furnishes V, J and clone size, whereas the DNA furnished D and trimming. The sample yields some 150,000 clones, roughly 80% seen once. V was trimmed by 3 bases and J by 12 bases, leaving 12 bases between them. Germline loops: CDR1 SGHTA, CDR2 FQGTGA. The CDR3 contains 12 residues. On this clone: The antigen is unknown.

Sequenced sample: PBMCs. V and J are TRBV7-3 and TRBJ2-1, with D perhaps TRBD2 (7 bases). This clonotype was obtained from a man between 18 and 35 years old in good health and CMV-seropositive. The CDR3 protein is CASSLRGQSQFF. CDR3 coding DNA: TGTGCCAGCAGCTTGCGGGGGCAGTCGCAGTTCTTC.